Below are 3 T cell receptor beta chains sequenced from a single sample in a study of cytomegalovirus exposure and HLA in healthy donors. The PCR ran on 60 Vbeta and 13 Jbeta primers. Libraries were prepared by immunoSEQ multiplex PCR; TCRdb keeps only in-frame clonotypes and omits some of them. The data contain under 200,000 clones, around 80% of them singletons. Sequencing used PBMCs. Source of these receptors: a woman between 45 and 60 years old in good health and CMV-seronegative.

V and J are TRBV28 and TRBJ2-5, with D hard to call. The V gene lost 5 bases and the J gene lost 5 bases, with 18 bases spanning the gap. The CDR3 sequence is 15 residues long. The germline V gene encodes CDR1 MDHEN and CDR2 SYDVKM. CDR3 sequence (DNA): TGTGCCAGCAGTCCCCCCGGCGGAAATGGGGAGACCCAGTACTTC. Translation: CASSPPGGNGETQYF.

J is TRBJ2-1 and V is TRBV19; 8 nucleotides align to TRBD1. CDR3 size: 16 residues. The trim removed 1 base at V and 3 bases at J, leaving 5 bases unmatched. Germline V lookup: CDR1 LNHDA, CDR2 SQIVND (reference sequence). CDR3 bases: TGTGCCAGTAGTATAGCCGAGACAGGGGTCTACAATGAGCAGTTCTTC. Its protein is CASSIAETGVYNEQFF. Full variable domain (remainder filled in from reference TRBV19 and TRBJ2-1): DGGITQSPKYLFRKEGQNVTLSCEQNLNHDAMYWYRQDPGQGLRLIYYSQIVNDFQKGDIAEGYSVSREKKESFPLTVTSAQKNPTAFYLCASSIAETGVYNEQFFGPGTRLTVL.

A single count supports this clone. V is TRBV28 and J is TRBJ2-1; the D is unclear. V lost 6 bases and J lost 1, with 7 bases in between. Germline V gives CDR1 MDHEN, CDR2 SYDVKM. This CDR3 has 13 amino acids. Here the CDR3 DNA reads TGTGCCAGCAGGGGCAGATCCTACAATGAGCAGTTCTTC. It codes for CASRGRSYNEQFF.